Shown below are 25 T cell receptor beta chains from a single sample sequenced in a study of control samples from healthy donors and cancer patients. The assay was immunoSEQ multiplex PCR, and TCRdb's table has in-frame clones only and misses some. The table lists some 140,000 clones, about 94% of them singletons. Sequenced: blood. The receptors were gathered from a man aged 40-49 years in good health.

The chain has TRBV28 and TRBJ2-7; D is unresolved. Per the germline V gene, CDR1 is MDHEN and CDR2 is SYDVKM. The CDR3 consists of 15 residues. V lost 3 bases and J 0 bases, leaving 12 bases between the germline ends. Here the CDR3 DNA reads TGTGCCAGCAGTTTGTGGGCCGGAAACTCCTACGAGCAGTACTTC. Translation: CASSLWAGNSYEQYF.

CDR3: CASSYGRNTEAFF. Written as DNA, the CDR3 is TGTGCCAGCAGTTACGGGAGGAACACTGAAGCTTTCTTT. The chain has TRBV6-5 and TRBJ1-1; no clear D. The V end lost 2 bases, the J end lost 1 base, and 5 bases lay between the germline ends. There are 13 residues in the CDR3. Germline V gives CDR1 MNHEY, CDR2 SVGAGI.

The genes are TRBV7-2 and TRBJ2-1, with D possibly being TRBD1 (6 bases). Deletions cut 2 bases from V and 2 bases from J, with 10 bases between. This CDR3 has 15 amino acids. CDR1 SGHTA and CDR2 FQGNSA come from the germline V gene. CDR3 residues: CASSLTGWAYNEQFF. Written as DNA, the CDR3 is TGTGCCAGCAGCTTAACAGGGTGGGCCTACAATGAGCAGTTCTTC.

The genes are TRBV9 and TRBJ1-1; 8 bases line up with TRBD1. With 4 bases clipped from V and 5 bases from J, the junction kept 10 bases outside the gene matches. The CDR3 runs to 15 residues. Germline CDR1 reads SGDLS; CDR2 reads YYNGEE. This CDR3 reads CASSSSQGARTEAFF. CDR3 in DNA: TGTGCCAGCAGCTCAAGCCAGGGGGCGCGAACTGAAGCTTTCTTT.

V usage is TRBV2 and J usage is TRBJ1-1; tentative D call: TRBD1 (6 bases). Germline V gene data show CDR1 as SNHLY and CDR2 as FYNNEI. This CDR3 has 14 residues. The V and J ends lost 3 bases and 4 bases respectively, with 12 bases between them. The CDR3 coding sequence is TGTGCCAGCAGTGAGATTAGGGGGGTCACTGAAGCTTTCTTT. Residues: CASSEIRGVTEAFF.

This chain links TRBV4-3 with TRBJ1-2; D gene ambiguous. Trimming removed 1 base from V and 3 bases from J, with 15 bases in between. This CDR3 contains 16 residues. In germline, CDR1 is LGHNA, CDR2 YSLEER. The CDR3 reads CASSQVALSTDYGYTF. DNA for the CDR3: TGCGCCAGCAGCCAAGTCGCTCTAAGTACCGACTATGGCTACACCTTC.

V and J are TRBV7-9 and TRBJ2-2, with TRBD1 matching over 11 bases. This CDR3 comprises 16 residues. CDR1 is SEHNR and CDR2 is FQNEAQ in the germline V gene (reference sequence). J gave up 6 bases and V 6 bases, and 9 bases lay outside the gene matches. CDR3: CASRTTPGQGAGELFF. Written as DNA, the CDR3 is TGTGCCAGCAGGACCACACCGGGACAGGGGGCCGGGGAGCTGTTTTTT. The whole variable domain, filled in from reference TRBV7-9 and TRBJ2-2, reads DTGVSQNPRHKITKRGQNVTFRCDPISEHNRLYWYRQTLGQGPEFLTYFQNEAQLEKSRLLSDRFSAERPKGSFSTLEIQRTEQGDSAMYLCASRTTPGQGAGELFFGEGSRLTVL.

This chain links TRBV7-9 with TRBJ2-3; D is undetermined. This CDR3 has 13 amino acids. Deletions cut 1 base from V and 4 bases from J, with 6 bases between. Per germline, CDR1 SEHNR and CDR2 FQNEAQ (reference sequence). The CDR3 nucleotides read TGTGCCAGCAGCTTAGTAGACTCAGATACGCAGTATTTT. Its translation is CASSLVDSDTQYF.

This clone was picked up one time. This chain joins TRBV5-1 and TRBJ2-1, with D perhaps TRBD1 (6 bases). The germline CDR1 and CDR2 sequences are SGHRS and YFSETQ. Trimming stripped 3 bases from V and 8 bases from J, with 9 bases between. The CDR3 has 12 residues. CDR3 in amino acids: CASSSQGHEQFF. The CDR3 DNA sequence: TGCGCCAGCAGCTCCCAGGGGCATGAGCAGTTCTTC.

The chain carries TRBV28 and TRBJ2-2; TRBD2 matches at 7 bases. The ends lost 6 bases at V and 0 bases at J; junction bases unmatched: 4. The CDR3 loop spans 15 amino acids. Germline lookup yields CDR1 MDHEN and CDR2 SYDVKM. The CDR3 DNA is TGTGCCAGCAGATCGGGGGGAGCGAACACCGGGGAGCTGTTTTTT. It yields the protein CASRSGGANTGELFF.

The J gene is TRBJ2-7, the V gene TRBV27, with D unclear. The CDR3 loop spans 13 amino acids. The V gene lost 5 bases and the J gene lost 0 bases, with 8 bases spanning the gap. The germline V gene encodes CDR1 MNHEY and CDR2 SMNVEV (reference sequence). For the CDR3, the DNA is TGTGCCAGCAGTCAAACAGCCTCCTACGAGCAGTACTTC. This gives the protein CASSQTASYEQYF.

This clone was seen a handful of times. The chain uses TRBV5-1 and TRBJ2-5; perhaps TRBD1 as D (6 bases). The V end was cut by 5 bases, the J end by 4 bases, with 18 bases between. The length of the CDR3 is 15 residues. Per the germline V gene, CDR1 is SGHRS and CDR2 is YFSETQ. CDR3 amino acids: CASRIGGRGGETQYF. For the CDR3, the DNA is TGCGCCAGCAGAATTGGGGGCCGGGGCGGAGAGACCCAGTACTTC.

The genes are TRBV2 and TRBJ1-3, with D unclear. The V and J ends lost 6 bases and 3 bases respectively, with 12 bases between them. This CDR3 has 14 residues. The germline V gene encodes CDR1 SNHLY and CDR2 FYNNEI. This chain's CDR3 is CASRGQVFGNTIYF. The CDR3 DNA reads as TGTGCCAGCAGAGGGCAGGTATTTGGAAACACCATATATTTT.

This chain connects TRBV6-6 to TRBJ1-1; TRBD1 matches 7 bases. Germline V gene data show CDR1 as MNHNY and CDR2 as SVGAGI (reference sequence). The CDR3 covers 13 residues. J was trimmed by 4 bases and V by 2 bases; bases with no gene match: 1. CDR3 sequence (DNA): TGTGCCAGCAGTTACCAGGGGGGCACTGAAGCTTTCTTT. This translates into CASSYQGGTEAFF.

This chain uses TRBV5-8 with TRBJ2-3; D might be TRBD1 (6 bases). Germline V gene data show CDR1 as SGHTS and CDR2 as YDEGEE. With 0 bases removed from V and 2 bases from J, the gap between germline ends came to 10 bases. The CDR3 contains 15 residues. The CDR3 DNA reads as TGTGCCAGCAGCTTGGGACAGGTGGACACAGATACGCAGTATTTT. Translation gives CASSLGQVDTDTQYF.

CDR3 DNA: TGCGCCAGCAGCTTGGGGGACTCGGGAGGAGGGCAGCCCCAGCATTTT. Protein: CASSLGDSGGGQPQHF. The chain carries TRBV5-1 and TRBJ1-5; D is perhaps TRBD1 (5 bases). The CDR3 is made up of 16 amino acids. V was pared by 0 bases and J by 7 bases, with 17 bases between. CDR1 and CDR2 from the germline V gene are SGHRS and YFSETQ.

The gene calls are TRBV3-1 (or the pseudogene TRBV3-2) and TRBJ1-2, with D possibly matching TRBD1 (5 bases). Germline V gene data show CDR1 as LGHDT and CDR2 as YNNKEL (reference sequence). The CDR3 length is 16 residues. Trimming took off 1 base at V and 4 bases at J, with 16 bases between the two ends. CDR3 residues: CASSQGGTGPGYGYTF. As DNA, the CDR3 is TGTGCCAGCAGCCAAGGTGGCACGGGGCCAGGCTATGGCTACACCTTC.

The chain has TRBV9 and TRBJ2-3; 10 nucleotides match TRBD1. Per germline, CDR1 SGDLS and CDR2 YYNGEE. The length of the CDR3 is 15 residues. V shed 2 bases, J shed 3 bases, and the junction held 3 bases outside the gene matches. The CDR3 is CASSVTGGWTDTQYF. CDR3 sequence (DNA): TGTGCCAGCAGCGTGACAGGGGGCTGGACAGATACGCAGTATTTT.

J is TRBJ1-1 and V is TRBV6-5; possibly TRBD1 for D (5 bases). There are 13 residues in the CDR3. Germline V CDR1 and CDR2: MNHEY, SVGAGI. V was shortened by 5 bases and J by 1 base, with 8 bases between the two germline ends. CDR3 protein: CASSRQGNTEAFF. The CDR3 DNA follows: TGTGCCAGCAGTCGCCAGGGGAACACTGAAGCTTTCTTT.

The V call is TRBV7-9, the J call TRBJ2-7; no clear D. V lost 1 base, J lost 4 bases, and 8 bases lay in between. The CDR3 is 13 residues long. Germline V gene lookup returns CDR1 SEHNR and CDR2 FQNEAQ (reference sequence). CDR3 in amino acids: CASSLDPAYEQYF. The CDR3 DNA reads as TGTGCCAGCAGCTTAGATCCCGCATACGAGCAGTACTTC. The complete variable domain, with remaining parts taken from reference TRBV7-9 and TRBJ2-7, reads DTGVSQNPRHKITKRGQNVTFRCDPISEHNRLYWYRQTLGQGPEFLTYFQNEAQLEKSRLLSDRFSAERPKGSFSTLEIQRTEQGDSAMYLCASSLDPAYEQYFGPGTRLTVT.

This chain connects TRBV5-1 to TRBJ2-2, with TRBD1 matching over 12 bases. Trimming removed 4 bases from V and 6 bases from J; junction bases left unmatched: 1. CDR3 length: 14 amino acids. Germline V lookup: CDR1 SGHRS, CDR2 YFSETQ. In nucleotides, the CDR3 is TGCGCCAGCAGCGGGACAGGGGGCTCCGGGGAGCTGTTTTTT. This gives the protein CASSGTGGSGELFF.

The rearrangement links TRBV3-1 (or the pseudogene TRBV3-2) to TRBJ1-2, with D possibly TRBD1 on 5 matching bases. This CDR3 contains 15 residues. Germline CDR1 reads LGHDT; CDR2 reads YNNKEL (reference sequence). The ends were cut back, 4 bases at V and 8 bases at J, with 20 bases in the middle. The CDR3 reads CASSLSGTPHVGYTF. CDR3 DNA: TGTGCCAGCAGCCTTTCCGGGACCCCACACGTCGGCTACACCTTC.

The chain couples TRBV30 to TRBJ1-1; possible D gene TRBD1, 5 bases. The CDR3 extends over 16 amino acids. Per germline, CDR1 GTSNPN and CDR2 SVGIG (reference sequence). Trimming cost V 3 bases and J 1 base, with 18 bases left between them. The CDR3: CAWRPLGDAGNTEAFF. CDR3 nucleotides: TGTGCCTGGAGACCACTAGGGGACGCGGGGAACACTGAAGCTTTCTTT.

This chain joins TRBV5-1 and TRBJ1-3; the match to TRBD1 covers 8 bases. This CDR3 is 16 amino acids long. J gave up 0 bases and V 3 bases, and 5 bases lay outside the gene matches. CDR1 and CDR2 from the germline V gene are SGHRS and YFSETQ. Written as DNA, the CDR3 is TGCGCCAGCAGCTCAACCACAGGGGGCTCTGGAAACACCATATATTTT. This sequence encodes CASSSTTGGSGNTIYF. The full variable domain, in which reference TRBV5-1 and TRBJ1-3 provide the parts outside the CDR3, is KAGVTQTPRYLIKTRGQQVTLSCSPISGHRSVSWYQQTPGQGLQFLFEYFSETQRNKGNFPGRFSGRQFSNSRSEMNVSTLELGDSALYLCASSSTTGGSGNTIYFGEGSWLTVV.

The rearrangement uses TRBV27 and TRBJ2-2; 7 bases align to TRBD2. The CDR3 has 16 amino acids. The V gene's germline CDR1 is MNHEY and CDR2 SMNVEV (reference sequence). J lost 3 bases, V lost 6 bases, and 10 bases had no gene match. This CDR3 reads CASSARGVGYTGELFF. In nucleotides, the CDR3 is TGTGCCAGCAGCGCCCGGGGGGTCGGGTACACCGGGGAGCTGTTTTTT.